This entry concerns a single T cell receptor (beta chain). Antigen unknown. It was with unique molecular identifiers that the TCRbeta library was prepared. TCRdb called the PCR reads again in MiXCR, with one record for every CDR3 protein. Of 500,000 or so distinct CDR3 sequences in the sample, about an eighth were seen once. This entry belongs to a study of T-cell reconstitution after alpha-beta-depleted transplantation in children. Study-level results: Several hundred graft clones that had expanded were reportedly the source of alpha-beta T cells about two months after transplant. Some patients' high day-60 TCRbeta diversity was attributed to recipient cells surviving conditioning. Fresh T-cell production supplied most of the T-cell counts and diversity seen one year after transplant.

The CDR3 has 14 amino acids. Germline loops: CDR1 MNHEY, CDR2 SVGEGT. V was clipped by 6 bases and J by 10 bases; unmatched bases: 7. The J gene is TRBJ2-1, the V gene TRBV6-2 or TRBV6-3; TRBD2 agrees at 12 bases. Here the sequenced sample was PBMCs, mostly from graft donor cells, taken 180 days after TCRalphabeta/CD19-depleted stem cell transplant. The receptor was derived from a female patient aged 2-15 years who had a stem cell transplant for aplastic anemia, so the T cells may come from the graft donor. DNA of the CDR3: TGTGCCAGCAGATATACTAGCGGGGGGTGGGAGCAGTTCTTC. It specifies CASRYTSGGWEQFF.